Sequencing of this TCR beta chain was carried out in a study of Graves' ophthalmopathy and Graves' hyperthyroidism. Study in general: Specimen type is peripheral blood, obtained at initial diagnosis before any treatment.

Study-level points and caveats: Separation of ophthalmopathy from stable hyperthyroidism was achieved by a 13-signature model, at 85% to 90% sensitivity and under 83% specificity.

The sequenced template was RNA, covering the TCR beta CDR3 region. Amplification began with first-round RT-PCR using HTBI primers, then second-round multiplex PCR was performed. One entry per CDR3 protein, called by TCRdb with MiXCR from the multiplex PCR reads. This table holds fewer than 400,000 distinct CDR3 sequences, 18% found once. Someone took the PBMCs out of 9.5 to 10 ml of fresh peripheral blood. The CDR3 extends over 13 amino acids. The germline V and J ends were trimmed by 2 bases and 6 bases, with 10 bases remaining between them. CDR1 is MNHEY and CDR2 is SVGAGI in the germline V gene. This clonotype was seen at least ten times. Its antigen is not known.

The sample comprised peripheral blood. The sequence was collected from a woman aged 18-30 years with Graves' ophthalmopathy. This chain uses TRBV6-5 with TRBJ1-1; D ambiguous. The CDR3 region is CASSYVLTAEAFF. The CDR3, as DNA: TGTGCCAGCAGTTACGTCCTGACTGCTGAAGCTTTCTTT.